This T cell receptor (beta chain) was sequenced in a study of T-cell memory formation after mild COVID-19. This clonotype has a single count. Using its own MiXCR run on the 5' RACE reads, TCRdb lists one record per CDR3 protein. The profile shows some 210,000 distinct CDR3 sequences, 27% of them singletons. The receptor was derived from an adult woman who had mild COVID-19 (a few samples of this study predate the infection). Cell type and time point are not known. The source material was PBMCs or a T cell subset sorted from them (not recorded which).

In DNA form, the CDR3 reads TGTGCCAGCAGCATTGGGACAGGAAACTACGAGCAGTACTTC. Translated, it gives CASSIGTGNYEQYF. The genes are TRBV7-6 and TRBJ2-7; 8 bases are shared with TRBD1. This CDR3 has 14 amino acids. CDR1 is SGHVS and CDR2 is FNYEAQ in the germline V gene. V gave up 5 bases and J gave up 3 bases; unmatched junction bases: 6.